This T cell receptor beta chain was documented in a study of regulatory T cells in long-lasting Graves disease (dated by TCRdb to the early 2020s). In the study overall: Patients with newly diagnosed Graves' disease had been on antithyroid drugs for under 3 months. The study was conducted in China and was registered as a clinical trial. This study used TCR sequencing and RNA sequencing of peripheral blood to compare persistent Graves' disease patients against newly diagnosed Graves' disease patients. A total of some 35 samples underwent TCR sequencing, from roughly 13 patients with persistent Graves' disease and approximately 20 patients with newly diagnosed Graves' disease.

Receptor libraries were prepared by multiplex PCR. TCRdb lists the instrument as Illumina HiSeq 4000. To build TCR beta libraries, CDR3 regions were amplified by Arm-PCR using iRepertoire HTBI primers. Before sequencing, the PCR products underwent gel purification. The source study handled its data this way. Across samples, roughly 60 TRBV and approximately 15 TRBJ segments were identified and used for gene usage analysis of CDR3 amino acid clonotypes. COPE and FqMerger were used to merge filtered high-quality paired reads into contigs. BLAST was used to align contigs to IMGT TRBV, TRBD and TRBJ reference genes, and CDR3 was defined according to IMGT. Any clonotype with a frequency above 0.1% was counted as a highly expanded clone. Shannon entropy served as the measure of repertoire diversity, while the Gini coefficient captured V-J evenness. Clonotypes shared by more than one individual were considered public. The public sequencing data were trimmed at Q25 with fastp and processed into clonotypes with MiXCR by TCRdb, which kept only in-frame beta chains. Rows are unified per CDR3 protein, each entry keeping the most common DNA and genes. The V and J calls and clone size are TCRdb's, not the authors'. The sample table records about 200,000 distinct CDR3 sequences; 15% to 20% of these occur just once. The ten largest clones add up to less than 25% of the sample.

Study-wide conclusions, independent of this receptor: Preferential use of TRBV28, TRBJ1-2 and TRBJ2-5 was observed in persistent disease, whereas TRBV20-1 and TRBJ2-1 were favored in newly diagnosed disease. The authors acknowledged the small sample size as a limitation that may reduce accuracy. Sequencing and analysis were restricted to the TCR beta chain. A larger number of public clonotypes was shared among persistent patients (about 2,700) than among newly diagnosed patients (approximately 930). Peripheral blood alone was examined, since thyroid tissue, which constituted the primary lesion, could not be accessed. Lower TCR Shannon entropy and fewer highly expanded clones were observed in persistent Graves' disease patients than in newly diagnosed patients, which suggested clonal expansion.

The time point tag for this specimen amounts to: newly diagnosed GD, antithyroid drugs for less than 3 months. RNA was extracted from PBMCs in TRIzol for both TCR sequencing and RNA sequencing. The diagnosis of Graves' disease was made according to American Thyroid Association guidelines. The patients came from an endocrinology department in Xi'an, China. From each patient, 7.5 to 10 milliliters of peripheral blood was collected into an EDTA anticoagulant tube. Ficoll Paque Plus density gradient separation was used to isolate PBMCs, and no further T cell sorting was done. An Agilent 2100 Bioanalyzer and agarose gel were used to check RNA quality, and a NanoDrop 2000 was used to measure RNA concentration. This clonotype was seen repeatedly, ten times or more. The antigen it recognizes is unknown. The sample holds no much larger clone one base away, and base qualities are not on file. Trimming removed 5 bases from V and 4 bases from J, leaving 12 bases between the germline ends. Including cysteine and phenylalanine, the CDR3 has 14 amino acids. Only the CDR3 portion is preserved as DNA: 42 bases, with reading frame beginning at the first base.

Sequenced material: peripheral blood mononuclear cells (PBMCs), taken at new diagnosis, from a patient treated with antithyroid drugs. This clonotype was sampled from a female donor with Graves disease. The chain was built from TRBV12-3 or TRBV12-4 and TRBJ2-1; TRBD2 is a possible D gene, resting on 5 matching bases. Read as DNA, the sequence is TGTGCCAGCAGTCTCCCGACTAAATACAATGAGCAGTTCTTC. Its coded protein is CASSLPTKYNEQFF.